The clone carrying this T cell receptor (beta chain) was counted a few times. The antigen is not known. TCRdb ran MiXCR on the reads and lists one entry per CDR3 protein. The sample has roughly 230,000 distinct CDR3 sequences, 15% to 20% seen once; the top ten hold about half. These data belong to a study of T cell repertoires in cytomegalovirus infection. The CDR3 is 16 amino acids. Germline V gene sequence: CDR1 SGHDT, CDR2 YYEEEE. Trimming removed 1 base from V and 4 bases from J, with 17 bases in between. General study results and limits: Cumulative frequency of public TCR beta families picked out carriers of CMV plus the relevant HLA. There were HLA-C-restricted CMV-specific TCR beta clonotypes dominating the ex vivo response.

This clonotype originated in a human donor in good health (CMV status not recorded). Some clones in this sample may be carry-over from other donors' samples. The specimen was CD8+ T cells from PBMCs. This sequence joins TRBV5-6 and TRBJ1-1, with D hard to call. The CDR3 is CASSLSTFGRITEAFF. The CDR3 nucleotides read TGTGCCAGCAGCTTGTCGACATTTGGCCGGATCACTGAAGCTTTCTTT.